This T cell receptor (beta chain) was captured in a study of blood T cell repertoires in COVID-19. The recovered donors of Cohort 3 showed two negative PCRs, clearance, or symptom resolution. V gave up 3 bases and J gave up 4 bases, with 9 bases separating them. CDR1 is MDHEN, CDR2 SYDVKM, per germline. There are 14 residues in the CDR3. The protocol was immunoSEQ multiplex PCR, while the TCRdb copy is restricted to in-frame clones and leaves out a portion. This table holds hundreds of thousands of clones, 70% to 90% found once. This clone was seen only once. The genes are TRBV28 and TRBJ1-4, with D uncertain. Specimen: PBMCs or T cells enriched from blood (not recorded which). This sequence originates from a woman between 40 and 50 years old who had recovered from COVID-19. CDR3 residues: CASSFSGFNEKLFF. CDR3 sequence (DNA): TGTGCCAGCAGTTTTAGCGGCTTTAATGAAAAACTGTTTTTT.